This entry lists 29 T cell receptor beta chains sequenced from one sample in a study of Siglec-9 on CD8 T cells in melanoma. The data were produced by immunoSEQ multiplex PCR, yet TCRdb's version contains in-frame clones alone and is incomplete. The table records 30,000 to 45,000 clones, approximately 84% of them present only once. Sequenced: Siglec-9- CD8+ T cells sorted from blood. The receptor set was obtained from a human donor in good health.

V and J are TRBV11-2 and TRBJ1-6; D is undetermined. V shed 4 bases and J shed 7 bases, with 14 bases lying between them. Germline CDR1 and CDR2: SGHAT and FQNNGV. The CDR3 spans 15 residues. The CDR3 loop is CASSSVLGWNSPLHF. In nucleotides, the CDR3 is TGTGCCAGCAGCTCGGTTTTGGGATGGAATTCACCCCTCCACTTT.

This sequence joins TRBV5-1 and TRBJ2-7, with 10 bases fitting TRBD1. V lost 3 bases, J lost 4 bases, and 4 bases stayed unmatched. Per germline, CDR1 SGHRS and CDR2 YFSETQ. The CDR3 is 14 amino acids. DNA of the CDR3: TGCGCCAGCAGCTCCGGGACAGGGGATTACGAGCAGTACTTC. It codes for CASSSGTGDYEQYF. Drawing the rest from reference TRBV5-1 and TRBJ2-7, the complete variable domain is KAGVTQTPRYLIKTRGQQVTLSCSPISGHRSVSWYQQTPGQGLQFLFEYFSETQRNKGNFPGRFSGRQFSNSRSEMNVSTLELGDSALYLCASSSGTGDYEQYFGPGTRLTVT.

The V call is TRBV11-3, the J call TRBJ2-7; 9 nucleotides agree with TRBD1. There are 14 residues in the CDR3. The germline gives CDR1 SGHNT, CDR2 YENEEA. After removal of 1 base from V and 5 bases from J, the junction contained 3 bases not matched to a gene. CDR3 amino acids: CASSLGDRADEQYF. As DNA, the CDR3 is TGTGCCAGCAGCTTAGGGGACAGGGCGGACGAGCAGTACTTC.

The chain carries TRBV7-9 and TRBJ2-1; 12 nucleotides line up with TRBD2. V was pared by 2 bases and J by 7 bases, with 3 bases of the junction left unmatched. This CDR3 is 15 amino acids long. Looked up from germline, CDR1 is SEHNR and CDR2 is FQNEAQ (reference sequence). CDR3 DNA sequence: TGTGCCAGCAGCTTAACGACTAGCGGGAGTAATGAGCAGTTCTTC. Protein: CASSLTTSGSNEQFF.

The chain carries TRBV29-1 and TRBJ2-2; the match to TRBD1 covers 11 bases. J was trimmed by 5 bases and V by 4 bases; bases with no gene match: 9. The germline V gene encodes CDR1 SQVTM and CDR2 ANQGSEA. The CDR3 runs to 16 residues. For the CDR3, the DNA is TGCAGCGTTGTGTTAGGGACAGGGGGTAAGACCGGGGAGCTGTTTTTT. Encoded protein: CSVVLGTGGKTGELFF.

For the CDR3, the DNA is TGTGCCAGCAGCTTAGGCCCAGCGGGGGCCTTCACAGATACGCAGTATTTT. Its protein is CASSLGPAGAFTDTQYF. The chain recombines TRBV13 with TRBJ2-3; TRBD2 matches 8 bases. Trimming cost V 0 bases and J 2 bases; bases outside gene matches: 7. The CDR3 extends over 17 amino acids. The germline V gene has CDR1 PRHDT and CDR2 FYEKMQ (reference sequence).

The CDR3 loop is CASRVGLAALEQFF. CDR3 DNA sequence: TGTGCCAGCAGAGTGGGACTAGCGGCCCTTGAGCAGTTCTTC. This rearrangement joins TRBV5-6 to TRBJ2-1; 11 bases agree with TRBD2. CDR1 is SGHDT, CDR2 YYEEEE, per germline. The CDR3 contains 14 residues. V lost 5 bases to trimming and J lost 9 bases; unmatched junction nucleotides: 7.

This clone was recorded once. The DNA for the CDR3 is TGTGCCAGCAGCTTCCGACAGGTAGAGGCCGGGGAGCTGTTTTTT. This encodes CASSFRQVEAGELFF. The chain carries TRBV11-3 and TRBJ2-2; TRBD1 might be the D (6 bases). The CDR3 is made up of 15 amino acids. The V gene's germline CDR1 is SGHNT and CDR2 YENEEA. Trimming stripped 3 bases from V and 6 bases from J, with 14 bases between.

This rearrangement joins TRBV18 to TRBJ2-7; D call uncertain. Trimming shortened V by 1 base and J by 3 bases, and 13 bases separated the two germline ends. CDR1 KGHSH and CDR2 LQKENI come from the germline V gene. The CDR3 is made up of 15 amino acids. The CDR3 DNA reads as TGTGCCAGCTCACCACATCCGGAAGAGTACTACGAGCAGTACTTC. Protein product: CASSPHPEEYYEQYF.

This chain links TRBV13 with TRBJ2-1; 7 bases fit TRBD2. The germline V gene encodes CDR1 PRHDT and CDR2 FYEKMQ (reference sequence). The CDR3 sequence is 16 residues long. Trimming removed 1 base from V and 3 bases from J; junction bases left unmatched: 6. The CDR3 DNA reads TGTGCCAGCAGCTTAGAGTTGGCTAGCGGCTACAATGAGCAGTTCTTC. Translation: CASSLELASGYNEQFF.

The J gene is TRBJ1-2, the V gene TRBV2; TRBD1 might be the D (6 bases). Deletions cut 6 bases from V and 0 bases from J, with 8 bases between. The CDR3 loop spans 13 amino acids. Germline CDR1 SNHLY, CDR2 FYNNEI. This CDR3 is CASSRDTNYGYTF. The CDR3 DNA sequence: TGTGCCAGCAGCAGGGACACTAACTATGGCTACACCTTC.

The chain couples TRBV5-5 to TRBJ1-5; 10 nucleotides match TRBD1. Germline loops: CDR1 SGHKS, CDR2 YYEKEE (reference sequence). CDR3 size: 15 residues. With 5 bases clipped from V and 3 bases from J, the junction kept 5 bases outside the gene matches. CDR3 nucleotide sequence: TGTGCCAGCAGAGAGACAGGGGGCATCAATCAGCCCCAGCATTTT. Translating it yields CASRETGGINQPQHF.

The chain carries TRBV27 and TRBJ2-7; possible D gene TRBD1, 5 bases. The CDR3 sequence is 17 residues long. The V gene's germline CDR1 is MNHEY and CDR2 SMNVEV (reference sequence). Trimming removed 6 bases from V and 2 bases from J, with 23 bases in between. CDR3: CASSRAPPRAPTYEQYF. The CDR3 DNA sequence: TGTGCCAGCAGCCGAGCCCCCCCCAGGGCCCCAACCTACGAGCAGTACTTC.

This clone was detected only a few times. The chain combines TRBV25-1 with TRBJ1-1; TRBD1 aligns across 11 bases. J lost 4 bases, V lost 8 bases, and 12 bases had no gene match. This CDR3 comprises 16 residues. Germline V gives CDR1 MGHDK, CDR2 SYGVNS. CDR3 amino acids: CASAAGDRGRSTEAFF. CDR3 bases: TGTGCCAGCGCAGCTGGGGACAGGGGGAGGAGCACTGAAGCTTTCTTT.

V gene TRBV4-1 combines with J gene TRBJ2-7, with 10 bases matching TRBD1. Trimming took 3 bases from V and 7 from J; bases not matched to a gene: 3. The germline V gene encodes CDR1 MGHRA and CDR2 YSYEKL. The CDR3 has 13 amino acids. The CDR3 spells CASSQDRGWEQYF. The CDR3 nucleotides read TGCGCCAGCAGCCAGGACAGGGGGTGGGAGCAGTACTTC.

The DNA of the CDR3 is TGTGCCAGCAGTACTCTTGGGAGTGGAGCTGAGACCCAGTACTTC. It translates to CASSTLGSGAETQYF. This chain uses TRBV27 with TRBJ2-5, with TRBD2 as a possible D gene (5 bases). This CDR3 comprises 15 residues. Germline CDR1 MNHEY, CDR2 SMNVEV (reference sequence). Trimming left V 5 bases short and J 5 bases short, with 18 bases between.

This chain links TRBV19 with TRBJ1-5; a weak D match, TRBD1 (6 bases). Germline V gene lookup returns CDR1 LNHDA and CDR2 SQIVND (reference sequence). The CDR3 has 15 amino acids. The ends were cut back, 3 bases at V and 5 bases at J, with 14 bases in the middle. CDR3 bases: TGTGCCAGTAGTATCGGGGACGGGGGGCATCAGCCCCAGCATTTT. Its translation: CASSIGDGGHQPQHF.

V gene TRBV28 combines with J gene TRBJ1-1; D gene ambiguous. Trimming took off 1 base at V and 0 bases at J, with 6 bases between the two ends. The germline gives CDR1 MDHEN, CDR2 SYDVKM. The CDR3 consists of 14 residues. The CDR3 bases are TGTGCCAGCAGTTTATTCAGATTGAACACTGAAGCTTTCTTT. Protein product: CASSLFRLNTEAFF. The variable domain in full, completed from reference TRBV28 and TRBJ1-1, reads DVKVTQSSRYLVKRTGEKVFLECVQDMDHENMFWYRQDPGLGLRLIYFSYDVKMKEKGDIPEGYSVSREKKERFSLILESASTNQTSMYLCASSLFRLNTEAFFGQGTRLTVV.

V is TRBV6-1 and J is TRBJ2-7; D remains ambiguous. Trimming took 1 base from V and 0 from J, leaving 7 bases between them. This CDR3 has 14 residues. Germline CDR1 and CDR2: MNHNS and SASEGT. CDR3 DNA: TGTGCCAGCAGTGAAGTAGAGACCTCCTACGAGCAGTACTTC. Protein: CASSEVETSYEQYF.

The gene calls are TRBV9 and TRBJ2-1; 11 bases align to TRBD2. Germline V gene sequence: CDR1 SGDLS, CDR2 YYNGEE. V gave up 5 bases and J gave up 5 bases; unmatched junction bases: 0. This CDR3 contains 13 residues. The CDR3 sequence: CASRGLADNEQFF. For the CDR3, the DNA is TGTGCCAGCAGGGGACTAGCGGACAATGAGCAGTTCTTC.

The chain combines TRBV11-2 with TRBJ2-3; no clear D gene. With 5 bases removed from V and 5 bases from J, the gap between germline ends came to 14 bases. This CDR3 comprises 14 residues. CDR1 and CDR2 (germline): SGHAT, FQNNGV. The CDR3 coding sequence is TGTGCCAGCAGCCCCTGGACCTCGGGAGATACGCAGTATTTT. This sequence encodes CASSPWTSGDTQYF.

V usage is TRBV4-1 and J usage is TRBJ2-7; D is perhaps TRBD1 (6 bases). The germline gives CDR1 MGHRA, CDR2 YSYEKL. The V end lost 0 bases, the J end lost 3 bases, and 21 bases lay between the germline ends. The CDR3 is 18 amino acids. Here the CDR3 DNA reads TGCGCCAGCAGCCAAGACACTCCATTCTCAGGACAGAACTACGAGCAGTACTTC. This sequence encodes CASSQDTPFSGQNYEQYF.

This chain links TRBV7-9 with TRBJ2-3; D call uncertain. Looked up from germline, CDR1 is SEHNR and CDR2 is FQNEAQ (reference sequence). The ends were cut back, 7 bases at V and 0 bases at J, with 5 bases in the middle. The length of the CDR3 is 12 residues. CDR3 loop: CASTFSTDTQYF. Here the CDR3 DNA reads TGTGCCAGCACCTTCAGCACAGATACGCAGTATTTT.

This clone appeared a few times. The chain uses TRBV23-1 and TRBJ2-7; D perhaps matches TRBD2 (6 bases). TRBV23-1 is flagged as an ORF with uncertain function. Trimming removed 8 bases at V and 3 bases at J, with 14 bases between. This CDR3 is built from 13 residues. The CDR3 here is CASPPGLSYEQYF. For the CDR3, the DNA is TGCGCCAGCCCCCCGGGACTGAGCTACGAGCAGTACTTC.

The gene calls are TRBV5-8 and TRBJ2-2; TRBD1 aligns across 7 bases. CDR1 is SGHTS, CDR2 YDEGEE, per germline. The CDR3 has 15 amino acids. The ends lost 3 bases at V and 4 bases at J; junction bases unmatched: 6. The CDR3 spells CASSYVTGSTGELFF. CDR3 nucleotide sequence: TGTGCCAGCAGCTACGTGACAGGGAGCACCGGGGAGCTGTTTTTT.

CDR3 DNA sequence: TGTGCCAGCAGCGCAGGACTTCAAGGCCGAAGCTCCTACGAGCAGTACTTC. Its translation is CASSAGLQGRSSYEQYF. The chain has TRBV9 and TRBJ2-7; D is possibly TRBD2 (5 bases). The ends were cut back, 3 bases at V and 0 bases at J, with 19 bases in the middle. The CDR3 totals 17 residues. The V gene's germline CDR1 is SGDLS and CDR2 YYNGEE.

The gene calls are TRBV19 and TRBJ2-1, with TRBD2 matching 11 bases. The J segment lost 7 bases and the V segment lost 3 bases, leaving 5 bases of the junction unmatched. Germline CDR1 is LNHDA and CDR2 is SQIVND (reference sequence). The CDR3 sequence is 15 residues long. The CDR3 spells CASSIYSGGANEQFF. DNA for the CDR3: TGTGCCAGTAGTATCTATAGCGGGGGGGCAAATGAGCAGTTCTTC.

This chain links TRBV6-5 with TRBJ1-2; D not certain. Germline V gene lookup returns CDR1 MNHEY and CDR2 SVGAGI. This CDR3 has 11 residues. Trimming took 8 bases from V and 4 from J, leaving 8 bases between them. The CDR3 loop reads CASGLGYGYTF. In nucleotides, the CDR3 is TGTGCCAGCGGTCTGGGCTATGGCTACACCTTC.

The chain is built from TRBV28 and TRBJ1-6; no firm D call. Germline values: CDR1 MDHEN, CDR2 SYDVKM. This CDR3 region has 13 residues. The V gene lost 4 bases and the J gene lost 9 bases, with 10 bases spanning the gap. CDR3 in DNA: TGTGCCAGCAGTTCCGTCGGAGGTTCACCCCTCCACTTT. Translated: CASSSVGGSPLHF.